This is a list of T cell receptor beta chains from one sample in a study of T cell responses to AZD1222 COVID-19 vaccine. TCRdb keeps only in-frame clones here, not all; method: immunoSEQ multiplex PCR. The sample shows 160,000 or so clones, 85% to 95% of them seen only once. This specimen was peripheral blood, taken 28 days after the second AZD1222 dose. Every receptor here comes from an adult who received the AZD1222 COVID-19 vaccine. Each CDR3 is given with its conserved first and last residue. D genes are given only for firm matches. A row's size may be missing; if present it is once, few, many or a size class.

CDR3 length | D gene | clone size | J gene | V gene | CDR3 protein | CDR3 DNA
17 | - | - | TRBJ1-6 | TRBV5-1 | CASSPGPGSSYNSPLHF | TGCGCCAGCAGCCCGGGCCCAGGGAGCTCCTATAATTCACCCCTCCACTTT
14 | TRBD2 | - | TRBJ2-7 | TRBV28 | CASRPGGTRGEQYF | TGTGCCAGCAGACCCGGGGGGACTCGAGGCGAGCAGTACTTC
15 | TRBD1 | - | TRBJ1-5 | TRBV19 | CASSTRTGGNQPQHF | TGTGCCAGTAGTACCAGAACAGGGGGTAATCAGCCCCAGCATTTT
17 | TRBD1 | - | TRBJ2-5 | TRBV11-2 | CASSRTADRGRRETQYF | TGTGCCAGCAGCCGAACTGCGGACAGGGGGAGGCGAGAGACCCAGTACTTC
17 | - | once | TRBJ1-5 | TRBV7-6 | CASSLEAGINSNQPQHF | TGTGCCAGCAGCTTAGAGGCAGGAATCAATAGCAATCAGCCCCAGCATTTT
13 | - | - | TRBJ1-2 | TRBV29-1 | CSAQGQGLYGYTF | TGCAGCGCCCAGGGGCAGGGGCTCTATGGCTACACCTTC
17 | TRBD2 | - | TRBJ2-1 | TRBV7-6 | CASSSPYSGRDHNEQFF | TGTGCCAGCAGCTCCCCCTATAGCGGGAGGGACCACAATGAGCAGTTCTTC
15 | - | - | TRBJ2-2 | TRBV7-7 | CASSKGGIGTGELFF | TGTGCCAGCAGCAAAGGGGGAATAGGCACCGGGGAGCTGTTTTTT
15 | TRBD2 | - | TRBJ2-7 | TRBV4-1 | CASSHFGAGDAEQYF | TGCGCCAGCAGCCACTTCGGAGCGGGGGATGCCGAGCAGTACTTC
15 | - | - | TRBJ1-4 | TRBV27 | CASSPRVGGNEKLFF | TGTGCCAGCAGCCCCAGGGTAGGAGGTAATGAAAAACTGTTTTTT
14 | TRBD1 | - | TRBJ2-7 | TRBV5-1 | CASSRGTGGDEQYF | TGCGCCAGCAGCCGGGGGACAGGGGGCGACGAGCAGTACTTC
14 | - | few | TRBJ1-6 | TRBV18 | CASSPQGADSPLHF | TGTGCCAGCTCACCACAGGGAGCGGATTCACCCCTCCACTTT
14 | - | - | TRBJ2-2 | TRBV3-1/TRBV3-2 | CASSQGWGAGELFF | TGTGCCAGCAGCCAGGGTTGGGGAGCCGGGGAGCTGTTTTTT
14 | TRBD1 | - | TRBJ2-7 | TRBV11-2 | CASSLNRDRDEQYF | TGTGCCAGCAGCCTAAACCGGGACAGGGACGAGCAGTACTTC
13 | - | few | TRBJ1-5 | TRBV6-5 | CASSYSRNQPQHF | TGTGCCAGCAGTTACTCGAGGAATCAGCCCCAGCATTTT
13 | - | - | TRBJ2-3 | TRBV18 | CASSRVGPDTQYF | TGTGCCAGCTCCCGGGTGGGGCCGGATACGCAGTATTTT
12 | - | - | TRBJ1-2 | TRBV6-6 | CASSHVRYGYTF | TGTGCCAGCAGTCACGTCAGATATGGCTACACCTTC